What follows are 11 T cell receptor beta chains derived from one specimen sequenced in a study of T-cell reconstitution after alpha-beta-depleted transplantation in children. Construction of the TCRbeta library involved unique molecular identifiers. Using its own MiXCR run on the PCR reads, TCRdb lists one record per CDR3 protein. The profile shows hundreds of thousands of distinct CDR3 sequences, approximately 32% of them singletons. The sample here was PBMCs from the stem cell graft donor, taken from the stem cell graft. The origin of the receptors is a human donor who donated a stem cell graft to a child with aplastic anemia.

This clonotype showed up just a few times. This chain links TRBV25-1 with TRBJ2-1, with D unclear. V was cut by 3 bases and J by 6 bases, with 15 bases left in between. This CDR3 region has 15 residues. Germline CDR1 MGHDK, CDR2 SYGVNS. The DNA for the CDR3 is TGTGCCAGCAGTGATAGCCTAACCTCCGGCAATGAGCAGTTCTTC. Encoded protein: CASSDSLTSGNEQFF.

The V and J genes are TRBV28 and TRBJ1-1, with D maybe TRBD1 (5 bases). CDR3 size: 16 residues. V was cut by 4 bases and J by 4 bases, with 19 bases left in between. Per germline, CDR1 MDHEN and CDR2 SYDVKM. The CDR3 spells CASSYSAGATITEAFF. CDR3 sequence (DNA): TGTGCCAGCAGTTATTCAGCCGGGGCAACAATCACTGAAGCTTTCTTT.

This clonotype was counted between two and nine times. The chain combines TRBV6-2 or TRBV6-3 with TRBJ2-7; 8 bases align to TRBD2. V lost 2 bases, J lost 4 bases, and 16 bases stayed unmatched. Germline assignment: CDR1 MNHEY and CDR2 SVGEGT. The CDR3 consists of 18 residues. The CDR3 coding sequence is TGTGCCAGCAGTTACCCCGGAAGAGCGGGAGTGATTTGGTACGAGCAGTACTTC. Its protein is CASSYPGRAGVIWYEQYF.

The sample holds one count of this clonotype. This chain joins TRBV6-5 and TRBJ2-3; D remains unclear. Germline loops: CDR1 MNHEY, CDR2 SVGAGI. The CDR3 sequence is 17 residues long. Trimming took off 2 bases at V and 5 bases at J, with 20 bases between the two ends. This CDR3 reads CASSYEGLMGPIDTQYF. The CDR3 nucleotides read TGTGCCAGCAGTTACGAAGGTCTTATGGGCCCGATAGATACGCAGTATTTT.

The chain joins TRBV20-1 to TRBJ2-7; D is uncertain. Looked up from germline, CDR1 is DFQATT and CDR2 is SNEGSKA (reference sequence). The CDR3 consists of 15 residues. Trimming stripped 0 bases from V and 0 bases from J, with 12 bases between. For the CDR3, the DNA is TGCAGTGCTAGAGATTCCGGCCGCATCTCCTACGAGCAGTACGTC. This sequence encodes CSARDSGRISYEQYV.

The CDR3 is CASSLEGLATSQSYNEQFF. CDR3 bases: TGTGCCAGCAGCTTAGAGGGACTAGCGACCTCCCAGTCCTACAATGAGCAGTTCTTC. V usage is TRBV11-2 and J usage is TRBJ2-1; TRBD2 agrees at 10 bases. V gave up 0 bases and J gave up 1 base; unmatched junction bases: 9. In germline, CDR1 is SGHAT, CDR2 FQNNGV. The CDR3 totals 19 residues.

The rearrangement links TRBV20-1 to TRBJ2-1; D gene uncertain. This CDR3 has 15 amino acids. V was pared by 0 bases and J by 5 bases, with 14 bases between. CDR1 DFQATT and CDR2 SNEGSKA come from the germline V gene (reference sequence). CDR3 bases: TGCAGTGCTAGAGATCTTGAGGCGTCCCACAATGAGCAGTTCTTC. Amino acid sequence: CSARDLEASHNEQFF.

The genes are TRBV7-2 and TRBJ1-4; D may be TRBD1 (5 bases). Germline values: CDR1 SGHTA, CDR2 FQGNSA. The length of the CDR3 is 13 residues. V shed 6 bases and J shed 4 bases, with 9 bases lying between them. CDR3: CASRRGVNEKLFF. CDR3 DNA: TGTGCCAGCAGGAGGGGTGTTAATGAAAAACTGTTTTTT.

This clonotype was detected a few times. V is TRBV20-1 and J is TRBJ2-7, with D possibly matching TRBD1 (6 bases). Germline lookup yields CDR1 DFQATT and CDR2 SNEGSKA (reference sequence). The CDR3 contains 18 residues. Trimming left V 0 bases short and J 5 bases short, with 26 bases between. The CDR3 loop reads CSAREWPVSFRGGDEQYF. The CDR3 DNA is TGCAGTGCTAGAGAGTGGCCCGTGTCCTTCAGGGGCGGCGACGAGCAGTACTTC.

The rearrangement joins TRBV5-1 to TRBJ2-1; D tentatively reads TRBD1 or TRBD2 (6 bases each). The CDR3 is 14 amino acids. Looked up from germline, CDR1 is SGHRS and CDR2 is YFSETQ. Trimming pared 3 bases from V and 3 bases from J, leaving 10 bases between. CDR3 in DNA: TGCGCCAGCAGCTCGGGGGCATTCTACAATGAGCAGTTCTTC. Its translation: CASSSGAFYNEQFF.

The genes are TRBV12-3 or TRBV12-4 and TRBJ1-1, with D perhaps TRBD1 (6 bases). Between the trimmed V and J ends, which lost 5 bases and 4 bases, there was a span of 14 bases. This CDR3 spans 14 amino acids. In nucleotides, the CDR3 is TGTGCCAGCAGTGAAGAGGGGGGTTTCACTGAAGCTTTCTTT. It codes for CASSEEGGFTEAFF.